This T cell receptor (beta chain) was documented in a study of blood T cell repertoires in COVID-19 (dated by TCRdb to the early 2020s). Study-wide context: The collaborator samples originated in the United States, Italy and Spain and spanned the acute and convalescent phases of COVID-19. The prospective study material was composed of cDNA or gDNA derived from T cells, B-cell-depleted T cells, or PBMCs. Subjects who had been exposed to COVID-19, were actively infected with it, or had recovered from it provided the deeply sampled blood TCRbeta repertoires that made up the dataset. The repertoires were made available in a free public database intended to serve as a resource for research on the immune response to SARS-CoV-2. The samples were drawn from the first 160 participants of the ongoing ImmuneRACE study and from some 1,300 subjects provided by 6 global collaborators. The sample metadata nearly always contained a de-identified subject ID, COVID-19 status, age in years and sex. Where HLA class I and class II types were available, the types were taken from metadata supplied by the sample provider, not from assay-based typing.

The germline V gene (reference sequence) provides CDR1 PRHDT and CDR2 FYEKMQ. At the junction V is shortened by 1 base and J by 6 bases; bases outside the gene matches: 2. The CDR3 sequence holds 15 residues, the cysteine and phenylalanine included. Only CDR3 DNA remains: 45 bases, in frame from the first base. As to this clone: Its antigen is still unknown. No base qualities exist here, and no much larger clone lies one base off it.

The immunoSEQ Assay, a bias-controlled multiplex PCR, was used to amplify TCRbeta CDR3 regions from genomic DNA. The authors processed their data as follows. The number of nucleated cells in each sample was estimated from the amplification of reference gene primers within the assay. To quantify the absolute abundance of each unique TCRbeta CDR3 rearrangement, sequence reads were collapsed and filtered. For each sample, productive Simpson clonality was calculated as the square root of Simpson's diversity index over productive rearrangements. The table was pulled from immuneACCESS by TCRdb, which kept in-frame rearrangements only. Such tables lose some clones; where checked, under half of the loss comes from unresolved V genes, and the rest has no known cause. D and trimming come from the DNA, and the V and J calls and clone size come from that table. The sample table lists 84,000 or so clones, around nine tenths of them with a count of one. The leading ten clones occupy almost 5.5% of the sample.

On the study overall, not on this receptor specifically: How much clinical and demographic metadata was included differed by source and by participant, and the metadata was provided uncurated.

Whole blood was collected in K2EDTA tubes by collaborating institutions according to the institutions' own protocols. For TCRbeta analysis, collaborators shipped samples as frozen whole blood, isolated PBMCs, or DNA extracted from either of those sample types. The receptor's source is a man in his sixties with acute or convalescent COVID-19. Sequenced sample: peripheral blood. The chain is made from TRBV13 and TRBJ2-1; TRBD1 fits 11 bases in the junction. The CDR3 region: CASSLAGTGGNEQFF. At the DNA level, the sequence is TGTGCCAGCAGCTTAGCCGGGACAGGGGGCAATGAGCAGTTCTTC.